This passage covers 6 T cell receptor beta chains from one sample sequenced in a study of CD8+ T cells in alopecia areata. Following RNA extraction, reverse transcription yielded cDNA that acted as the sequencing template. Measured with immunoSEQ multiplex PCR; TCRdb has only the in-frame clones, and not every one. Of fewer than 110,000 clones in the sample, 84% were seen once. Treatment reported: oral pan-JAK inhibitor, 5-10 mg twice daily. The source was CD8+ T cells sorted from blood, collected at week 24, from a patient treated with tofacitinib. The receptors were gathered from a human donor with alopecia areata.

The J gene is TRBJ2-7, the V gene TRBV7-8; no clear D gene. V gave up 5 bases and J gave up 3 bases, with 8 bases separating them. CDR1 is SGHVS and CDR2 is FQNEAQ in the germline V gene. This CDR3 spans 12 amino acids. The CDR3 loop is CASSTRLYEQYF. CDR3 DNA sequence: TGTGCCAGCAGCACCCGACTCTACGAGCAGTACTTC.

The chain joins TRBV7-9 to TRBJ2-5, with TRBD2 matching 10 bases. Germline V gene sequence: CDR1 SEHNR, CDR2 FQNEAQ (reference sequence). With 4 bases clipped from V and 3 bases from J, the junction kept 5 bases outside the gene matches. The CDR3 is made up of 15 amino acids. DNA of the CDR3: TGTGCCAGCAGCTCTGGGACTAGCGTTGAAGAGACCCAGTACTTC. It translates to CASSSGTSVEETQYF.

The chain joins TRBV7-9 to TRBJ2-2; D is undetermined. The CDR3 is made up of 14 amino acids. Germline V gene sequence: CDR1 SEHNR, CDR2 FQNEAQ (reference sequence). V gave up 5 bases and J gave up 3 bases, with 10 bases separating them. The CDR3 DNA reads TGTGCCAGCAGCGCACGACTTTACACCGGGGAGCTGTTTTTT. Residues: CASSARLYTGELFF.

This clone was observed a handful of times. This chain uses TRBV5-1 with TRBJ2-7; tentative D call: TRBD2 (6 bases). This CDR3 spans 15 amino acids. Germline V gene data show CDR1 as SGHRS and CDR2 as YFSETQ. Trimming removed 2 bases from V and 0 bases from J, with 12 bases in between. CDR3 coding DNA: TGCGCCAGCAGCTTTGGGCAGGGAGGCTCCTACGAGCAGTACTTC. This translates into CASSFGQGGSYEQYF.

This chain joins TRBV4-1 and TRBJ1-2, with 11 bases matching TRBD1. The J segment lost 8 bases and the V segment lost 2 bases, leaving 4 bases of the junction unmatched. This CDR3 is built from 14 residues. CDR1 MGHRA and CDR2 YSYEKL come from the germline V gene. In nucleotides, the CDR3 is TGCGCCAGCAGCCAAATCGGGACAGGGGGAGGCTACACCTTC. Residues: CASSQIGTGGGYTF.

The chain joins TRBV6-6 to TRBJ2-7; D ambiguous. This CDR3 spans 13 amino acids. From germline, CDR1 is MNHNY and CDR2 SVGAGI (reference sequence). Trimming pared 0 bases from V and 4 bases from J, leaving 7 bases between. CDR3 in DNA: TGTGCCAGCAGTTACTCGAAGGCTTACGAGCAGTACTTC. This gives the protein CASSYSKAYEQYF.